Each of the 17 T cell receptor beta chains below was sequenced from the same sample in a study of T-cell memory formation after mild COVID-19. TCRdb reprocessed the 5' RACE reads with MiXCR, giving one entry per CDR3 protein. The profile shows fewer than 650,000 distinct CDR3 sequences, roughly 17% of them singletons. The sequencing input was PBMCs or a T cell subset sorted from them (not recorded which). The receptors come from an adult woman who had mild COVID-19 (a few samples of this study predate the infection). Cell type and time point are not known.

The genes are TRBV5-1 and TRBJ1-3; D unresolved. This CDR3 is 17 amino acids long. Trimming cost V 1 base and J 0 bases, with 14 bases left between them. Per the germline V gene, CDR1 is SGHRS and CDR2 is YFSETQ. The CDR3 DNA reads TGCGCCAGCAGCTTGTTCGGCAGGTCGGACTCTGGAAACACCATATATTTT. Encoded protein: CASSLFGRSDSGNTIYF.

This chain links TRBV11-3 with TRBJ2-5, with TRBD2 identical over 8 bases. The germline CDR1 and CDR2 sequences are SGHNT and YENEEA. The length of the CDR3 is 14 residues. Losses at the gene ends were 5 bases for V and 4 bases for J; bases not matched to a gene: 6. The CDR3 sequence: CASSQREFRETQYF. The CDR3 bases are TGTGCCAGCAGCCAGCGGGAGTTTAGAGAGACCCAGTACTTC. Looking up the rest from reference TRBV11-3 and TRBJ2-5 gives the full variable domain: EAGVVQSPRYKIIEKKQPVAFWCNPISGHNTLYWYLQNLGQGPELLIRYENEEAVDDSQLPKDRFSAERLKGVDSTLKIQPAELGDSAVYLCASSQREFRETQYFGPGTRLLVL.

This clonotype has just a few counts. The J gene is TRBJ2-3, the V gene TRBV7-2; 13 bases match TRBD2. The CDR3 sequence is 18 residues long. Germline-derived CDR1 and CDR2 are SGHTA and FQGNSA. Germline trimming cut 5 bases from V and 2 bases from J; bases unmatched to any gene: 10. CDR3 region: CASSPEGLAGPDTDTQYF. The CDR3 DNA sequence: TGTGCCAGCAGCCCAGAGGGACTAGCGGGGCCCGACACAGATACGCAGTATTTT.

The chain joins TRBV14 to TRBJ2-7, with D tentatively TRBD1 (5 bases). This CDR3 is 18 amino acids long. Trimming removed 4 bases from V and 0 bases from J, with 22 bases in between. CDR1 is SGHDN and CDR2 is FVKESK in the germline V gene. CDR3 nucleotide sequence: TGTGCCAGCAGCCCCGGACCGACAGCAACGCTCAGCTCCTACGAGCAGTACTTC. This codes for CASSPGPTATLSSYEQYF.

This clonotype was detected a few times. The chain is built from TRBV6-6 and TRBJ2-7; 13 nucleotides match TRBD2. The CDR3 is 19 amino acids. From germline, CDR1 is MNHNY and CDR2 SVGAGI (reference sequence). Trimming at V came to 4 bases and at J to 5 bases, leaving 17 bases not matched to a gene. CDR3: CASSSPALAGGQVLNEQYF. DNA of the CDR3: TGTGCCAGCAGTTCCCCTGCACTAGCGGGAGGGCAGGTCCTGAACGAGCAGTACTTC.

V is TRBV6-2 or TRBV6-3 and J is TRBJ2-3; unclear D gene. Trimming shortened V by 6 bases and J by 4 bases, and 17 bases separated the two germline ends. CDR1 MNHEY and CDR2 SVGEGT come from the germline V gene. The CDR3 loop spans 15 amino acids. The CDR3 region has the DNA TGTGCCAGCAGCTCTACGACCCGTGCACCAGATACGCAGTATTTT. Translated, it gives CASSSTTRAPDTQYF.

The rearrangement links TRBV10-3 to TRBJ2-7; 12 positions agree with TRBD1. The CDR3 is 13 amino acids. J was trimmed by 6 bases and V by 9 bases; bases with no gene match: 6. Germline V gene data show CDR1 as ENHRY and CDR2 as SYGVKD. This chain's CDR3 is CAIGTGGIGEQYF. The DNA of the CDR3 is TGTGCCATTGGGACAGGGGGCATTGGCGAGCAGTACTTC.

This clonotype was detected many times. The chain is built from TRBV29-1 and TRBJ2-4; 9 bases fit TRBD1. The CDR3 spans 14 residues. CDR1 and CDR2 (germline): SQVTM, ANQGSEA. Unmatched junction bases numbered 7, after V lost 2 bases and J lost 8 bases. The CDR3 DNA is TGCAGCGTTGAAACAGGGGGCCGGAGGGACATTCAGTACTTC. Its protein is CSVETGGRRDIQYF.

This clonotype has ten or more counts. The CDR3 coding sequence is TGTGCCAGCAGCCAGACAGGGGACAATGAGCAGTTCTTC. It encodes CASSQTGDNEQFF. V and J are TRBV4-2 and TRBJ2-1; 8 nucleotides agree with TRBD1. Trimming took 3 bases from V and 5 from J; bases not matched to a gene: 0. CDR3 length equals 13 residues. CDR1 LGHNA and CDR2 YNFKEQ come from the germline V gene.

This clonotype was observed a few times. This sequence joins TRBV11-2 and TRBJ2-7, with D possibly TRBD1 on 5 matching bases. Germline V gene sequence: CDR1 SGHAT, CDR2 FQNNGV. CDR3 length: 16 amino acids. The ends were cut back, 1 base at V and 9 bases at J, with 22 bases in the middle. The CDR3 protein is CASSLVGLGQSVTQYF. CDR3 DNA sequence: TGTGCCAGCAGCTTAGTCGGGTTGGGGCAGTCTGTAACGCAGTACTTC.

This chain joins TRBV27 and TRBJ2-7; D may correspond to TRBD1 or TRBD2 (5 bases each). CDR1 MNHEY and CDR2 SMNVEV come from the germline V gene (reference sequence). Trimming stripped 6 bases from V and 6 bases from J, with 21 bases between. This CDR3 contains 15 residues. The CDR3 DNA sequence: TGTGCCAGCAGAAATTTGGGGGACCGAGGCCGCGAGCAGTACTTC. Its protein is CASRNLGDRGREQYF.

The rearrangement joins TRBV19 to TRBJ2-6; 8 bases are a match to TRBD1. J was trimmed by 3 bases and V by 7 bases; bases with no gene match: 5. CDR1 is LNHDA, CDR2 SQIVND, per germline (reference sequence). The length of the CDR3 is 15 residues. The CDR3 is CASMQGAYGANVLTF. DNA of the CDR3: TGTGCCAGTATGCAGGGGGCGTATGGGGCCAACGTCCTGACTTTC.

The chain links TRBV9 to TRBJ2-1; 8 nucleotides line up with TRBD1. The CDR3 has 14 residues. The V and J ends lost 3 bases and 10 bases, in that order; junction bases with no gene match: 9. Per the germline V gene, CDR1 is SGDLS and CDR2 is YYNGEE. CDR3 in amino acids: CASSASQGAGEQFF. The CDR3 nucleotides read TGTGCCAGCAGCGCATCTCAGGGGGCAGGCGAGCAGTTCTTC. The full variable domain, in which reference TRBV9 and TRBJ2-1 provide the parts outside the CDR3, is DSGVTQTPKHLITATGQRVTLRCSPRSGDLSVYWYQQSLDQGLQFLIQYYNGEERAKGNILERFSAQQFPDLHSELNLSSLELGDSALYFCASSASQGAGEQFFGPGTRLTVL.

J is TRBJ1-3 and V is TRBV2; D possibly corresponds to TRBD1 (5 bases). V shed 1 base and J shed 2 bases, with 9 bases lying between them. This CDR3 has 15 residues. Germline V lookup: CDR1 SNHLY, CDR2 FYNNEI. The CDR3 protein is CASSEGPRAGNTIYF. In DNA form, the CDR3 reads TGTGCCAGCAGTGAAGGCCCCAGGGCTGGAAACACCATATATTTT.

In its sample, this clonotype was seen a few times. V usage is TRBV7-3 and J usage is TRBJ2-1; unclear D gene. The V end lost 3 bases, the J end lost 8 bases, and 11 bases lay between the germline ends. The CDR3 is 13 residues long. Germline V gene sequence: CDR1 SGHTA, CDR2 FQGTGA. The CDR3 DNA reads TGTGCCAGCAGCTTTCCCGGCGCGCATGAGCAGTTCTTC. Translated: CASSFPGAHEQFF.

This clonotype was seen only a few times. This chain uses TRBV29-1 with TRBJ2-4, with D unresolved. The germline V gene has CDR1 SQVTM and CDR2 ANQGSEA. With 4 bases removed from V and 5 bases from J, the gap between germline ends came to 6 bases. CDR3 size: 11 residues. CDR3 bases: TGCAGCGTTGTTAATCAAAACATTCAGTACTTC. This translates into CSVVNQNIQYF.

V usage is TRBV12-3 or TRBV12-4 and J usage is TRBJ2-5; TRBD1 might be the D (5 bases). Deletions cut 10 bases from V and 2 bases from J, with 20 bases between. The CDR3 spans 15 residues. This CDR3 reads CATRRRQYGQETQYF. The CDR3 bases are TGTGCCACCCGCCGCCGACAGTACGGGCAAGAGACCCAGTACTTC.